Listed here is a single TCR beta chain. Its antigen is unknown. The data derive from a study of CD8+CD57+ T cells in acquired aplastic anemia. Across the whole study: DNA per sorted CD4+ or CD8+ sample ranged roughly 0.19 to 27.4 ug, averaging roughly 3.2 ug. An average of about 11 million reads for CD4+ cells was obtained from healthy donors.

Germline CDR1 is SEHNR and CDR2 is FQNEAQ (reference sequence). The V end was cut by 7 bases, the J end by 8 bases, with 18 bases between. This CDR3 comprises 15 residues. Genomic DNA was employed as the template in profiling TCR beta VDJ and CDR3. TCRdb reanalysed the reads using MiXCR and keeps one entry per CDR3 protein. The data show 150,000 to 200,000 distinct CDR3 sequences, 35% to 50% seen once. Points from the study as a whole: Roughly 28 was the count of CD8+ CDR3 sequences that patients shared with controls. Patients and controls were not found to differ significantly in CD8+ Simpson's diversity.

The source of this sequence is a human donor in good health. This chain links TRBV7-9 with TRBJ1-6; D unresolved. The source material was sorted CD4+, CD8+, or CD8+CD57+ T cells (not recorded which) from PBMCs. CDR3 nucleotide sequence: TGTGCCAGCACCTCACCTACAGCTGTTGATTCACCCCTCCACTTT. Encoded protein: CASTSPTAVDSPLHF.